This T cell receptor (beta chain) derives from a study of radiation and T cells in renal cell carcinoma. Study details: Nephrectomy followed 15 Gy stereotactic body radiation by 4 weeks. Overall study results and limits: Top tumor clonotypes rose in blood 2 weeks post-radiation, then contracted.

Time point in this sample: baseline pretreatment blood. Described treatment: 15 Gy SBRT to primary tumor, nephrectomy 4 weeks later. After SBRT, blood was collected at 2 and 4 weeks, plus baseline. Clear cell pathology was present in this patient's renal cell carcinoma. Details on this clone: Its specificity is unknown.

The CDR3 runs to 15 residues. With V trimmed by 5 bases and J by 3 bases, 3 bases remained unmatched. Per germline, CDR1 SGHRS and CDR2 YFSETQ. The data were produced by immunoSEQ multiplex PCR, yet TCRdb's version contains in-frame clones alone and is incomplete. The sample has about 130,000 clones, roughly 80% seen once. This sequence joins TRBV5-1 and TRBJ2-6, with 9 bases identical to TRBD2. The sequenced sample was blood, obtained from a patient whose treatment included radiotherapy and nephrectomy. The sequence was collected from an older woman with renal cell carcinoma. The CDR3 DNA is TGCGCCAGCAGGTTAGCGGGGGATGGGGCCAACGTCCTGACTTTC. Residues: CASRLAGDGANVLTF.